The rows below give T cell receptor beta chains drawn from one sample of a study of blood T cell repertoires in COVID-19. The repertoire was sequenced with immunoSEQ multiplex PCR; TCRdb's copy has only in-frame clones and lacks some. This table holds roughly 240,000 clones, approximately 83% found once. The source material was peripheral blood. Receptors were obtained from a woman younger than 45 who had recovered from COVID-19. Each CDR3 is given with its conserved first and last residue. A D gene is named only where the DNA matches it firmly. Expanded clones are given a class, and other clones once, few, many or no size at all.

j_call: TRBJ2-1; d_call: TRBD1; clone_size: NA; v_call: TRBV11-2; cdr3_length: 15; cdr3_nt: TGTGCCAGCAGCGGAGAGGACAGGGGCTTCTATGAGCAGTTCTTC; cdr3_aa: CASSGEDRGFYEQFF
j_call: TRBJ2-5; d_call: NA; clone_size: NA; v_call: TRBV11-2; cdr3_length: 16; cdr3_nt: TGTGCCAGCAGCTTAGTAAGGGTAGGGAGGCAAGAGACCCAGTACTTC; cdr3_aa: CASSLVRVGRQETQYF
j_call: TRBJ1-2; d_call: NA; clone_size: once; v_call: TRBV9; cdr3_length: 14; cdr3_nt: TGTGCCAGCAGCGTTAACAGGGAAAACTATGGCTACACCTTC; cdr3_aa: CASSVNRENYGYTF
j_call: TRBJ2-3; d_call: TRBD2; clone_size: NA; v_call: TRBV7-2; cdr3_length: 16; cdr3_nt: TGTGCCAGCAGCTTAGGTAGCGGGGGGCGCACAGATACGCAGTATTTT; cdr3_aa: CASSLGSGGRTDTQYF
j_call: TRBJ1-5; d_call: NA; clone_size: NA; v_call: TRBV7-9; cdr3_length: 12; cdr3_nt: TGTGCCAGCAGCGAGTCGAGTCAGCCCCAGCATTTT; cdr3_aa: CASSESSQPQHF
j_call: TRBJ2-1; d_call: NA; clone_size: NA; v_call: TRBV12-3/TRBV12-4; cdr3_length: 13; cdr3_nt: TGTGCCAGCAGTTTCCCAGATTACAATGAGCAGTTCTTC; cdr3_aa: CASSFPDYNEQFF
j_call: TRBJ1-1; d_call: NA; clone_size: NA; v_call: TRBV18; cdr3_length: 14; cdr3_nt: TGTGCCAGCTCTCCGGGACAACCGCGGACTGAAGCTTTCTTT; cdr3_aa: CASSPGQPRTEAFF
j_call: TRBJ1-1; d_call: TRBD1; clone_size: few; v_call: TRBV5-1; cdr3_length: 15; cdr3_nt: TGCGCCAGCAGCACGACAGGGTTGGAAGTTCCTGAAGCTTTCTTT; cdr3_aa: CASSTTGLEVPEAFF
j_call: TRBJ2-5; d_call: NA; clone_size: NA; v_call: TRBV15; cdr3_length: 14; cdr3_nt: TGTGCCACCAGCAGAGGAGGGGGCCAAGAGACCCAGTACTTC; cdr3_aa: CATSRGGGQETQYF
j_call: TRBJ1-1; d_call: NA; clone_size: NA; v_call: TRBV6-2/TRBV6-3; cdr3_length: 13; cdr3_nt: TGTGCCAGCAGTTACGGCAGGGCCACTGAAGCTTTCTTT; cdr3_aa: CASSYGRATEAFF
j_call: TRBJ2-7; d_call: NA; clone_size: few; v_call: TRBV7-9; cdr3_length: 14; cdr3_nt: TGTGCCAGCAGCAAATCGGGGTTCTCCTACGAGCAGTACTTC; cdr3_aa: CASSKSGFSYEQYF
j_call: TRBJ2-7; d_call: TRBD1; clone_size: NA; v_call: TRBV6-5; cdr3_length: 13; cdr3_nt: TGTGCCAGCTTCGGGACAGGGGGCTACGAGCAGTACTTC; cdr3_aa: CASFGTGGYEQYF
j_call: TRBJ2-5; d_call: TRBD2; clone_size: NA; v_call: TRBV7-6; cdr3_length: 17; cdr3_nt: TGTGCCAGCAGCTTAGGGTTGGGTCTAGCGGGGAGAGAGACCCAGTACTTC; cdr3_aa: CASSLGLGLAGRETQYF
j_call: TRBJ2-7; d_call: NA; clone_size: once; v_call: TRBV4-1; cdr3_length: 14; cdr3_nt: TGCGCCAGCAGCCAAAACATTCTTGGGCACGAGCAGTACTTC; cdr3_aa: CASSQNILGHEQYF
j_call: TRBJ1-1; d_call: NA; clone_size: NA; v_call: TRBV5-5; cdr3_length: 14; cdr3_nt: TGTGCCAGCAGCAACGACAGGTTGAACACTGAAGCTTTCTTT; cdr3_aa: CASSNDRLNTEAFF
j_call: TRBJ2-5; d_call: TRBD1; clone_size: NA; v_call: TRBV6-5; cdr3_length: 16; cdr3_nt: TGTGCCAGCAGTTACACAGGACAGGGTGGGCAAGAGACCCAGTACTTC; cdr3_aa: CASSYTGQGGQETQYF
j_call: TRBJ2-5; d_call: TRBD1; clone_size: NA; v_call: TRBV9; cdr3_length: 18; cdr3_nt: TGTGCCAGCAGCAAGGGACAGGGGCCCCCTTTTAGACAAGGGACCCAGTACTTC; cdr3_aa: CASSKGQGPPFRQGTQYF
j_call: TRBJ2-3; d_call: TRBD2; clone_size: NA; v_call: TRBV4-1; cdr3_length: 16; cdr3_nt: TGCGCCAGCAGCCAAGATAGCGGGGGAAGCACAGATACGCAGTATTTT; cdr3_aa: CASSQDSGGSTDTQYF
j_call: TRBJ1-2; d_call: TRBD1; clone_size: few; v_call: TRBV4-2; cdr3_length: 16; cdr3_nt: TGTGCCAGCAGCCAAGCCCACACAGGGGGAGGCTATGGCTACACCTTC; cdr3_aa: CASSQAHTGGGYGYTF
j_call: TRBJ2-3; d_call: TRBD2; clone_size: NA; v_call: TRBV7-9; cdr3_length: 17; cdr3_nt: TGTGCCAGCAGCTCCCGACTAGCGGGGGGGCGGGCAGATACGCAGTATTTT; cdr3_aa: CASSSRLAGGRADTQYF
j_call: TRBJ2-5; d_call: TRBD2; clone_size: NA; v_call: TRBV5-5; cdr3_length: 17; cdr3_nt: TGTGCCAGCAGCTTGATCGGTCTTGGACTAGCGGGGGAGACCCAGTACTTC; cdr3_aa: CASSLIGLGLAGETQYF
j_call: TRBJ2-7; d_call: TRBD1; clone_size: NA; v_call: TRBV3-1/TRBV3-2; cdr3_length: 14; cdr3_nt: TGTGCCAGCAGCCAAGGGACAGGGGGTTACGAGCAGTACTTC; cdr3_aa: CASSQGTGGYEQYF
j_call: TRBJ2-3; d_call: TRBD2; clone_size: NA; v_call: TRBV30; cdr3_length: 18; cdr3_nt: TGTGCCTGGAGTCCTGGACTAGCGGGGGTTTCTAGCACAGATACGCAGTATTTT; cdr3_aa: CAWSPGLAGVSSTDTQYF
j_call: TRBJ1-5; d_call: TRBD1; clone_size: NA; v_call: TRBV7-2; cdr3_length: 15; cdr3_nt: TGTGCCAGCAGCCGCAGGACAGGGGGCGTTGATCCCCAGCATTTT; cdr3_aa: CASSRRTGGVDPQHF
j_call: TRBJ2-3; d_call: TRBD2; clone_size: NA; v_call: TRBV5-1; cdr3_length: 16; cdr3_nt: TGCGCCAGCAGCTTGCATGGCGGGGGGTCCACAGATACGCAGTATTTT; cdr3_aa: CASSLHGGGSTDTQYF
j_call: TRBJ1-1; d_call: NA; clone_size: NA; v_call: TRBV6-4; cdr3_length: 13; cdr3_nt: TGTGCCAGCAGTGCGACATTGAACACTGAAGCTTTCTTT; cdr3_aa: CASSATLNTEAFF
j_call: TRBJ2-2; d_call: NA; clone_size: NA; v_call: TRBV5-4; cdr3_length: 15; cdr3_nt: TGTGCCAGCAGCCCGGACAGTGTAAACACCGGGGAGCTGTTTTTT; cdr3_aa: CASSPDSVNTGELFF
j_call: TRBJ1-2; d_call: TRBD1; clone_size: NA; v_call: TRBV6-2/TRBV6-3; cdr3_length: 13; cdr3_nt: TGTGCCAGCAGTTCAGGGACAGAGGTGGGCTACACCTTC; cdr3_aa: CASSSGTEVGYTF
j_call: TRBJ1-2; d_call: NA; clone_size: NA; v_call: TRBV5-5; cdr3_length: 13; cdr3_nt: TGTGCCAGCAGCTTGTCAGCTAACTATGGCTACACCTTC; cdr3_aa: CASSLSANYGYTF
j_call: TRBJ2-2; d_call: NA; clone_size: NA; v_call: TRBV27; cdr3_length: 14; cdr3_nt: TGTGCCAGCGGAGCAGTTACGAACACCGGGGAGCTGTTTTTT; cdr3_aa: CASGAVTNTGELFF
j_call: TRBJ1-4; d_call: NA; clone_size: NA; v_call: TRBV6-5; cdr3_length: 14; cdr3_nt: TGTGCCAGTGCTCATCCATTCAGCAGGGAAAAACTGTTTTTT; cdr3_aa: CASAHPFSREKLFF
j_call: TRBJ1-1; d_call: TRBD1; clone_size: NA; v_call: TRBV9; cdr3_length: 15; cdr3_nt: TGTGCCAGCAGCGTGGGGGGACAGGGGACCACTGAAGCTTTCTTT; cdr3_aa: CASSVGGQGTTEAFF
j_call: TRBJ2-1; d_call: NA; clone_size: NA; v_call: TRBV6-5; cdr3_length: 15; cdr3_nt: TGTGCCAGTTCGGGTGGGAGGAGATCCTACAATGAGCAGTTCTTC; cdr3_aa: CASSGGRRSYNEQFF
j_call: TRBJ1-6; d_call: TRBD1; clone_size: NA; v_call: TRBV14; cdr3_length: 15; cdr3_nt: TGTGCCAGCAGCCAAGCAAGGGGGCAGGGGTCACCCCTCCACTTT; cdr3_aa: CASSQARGQGSPLHF
j_call: TRBJ1-4; d_call: TRBD1; clone_size: NA; v_call: TRBV9; cdr3_length: 17; cdr3_nt: TGTGCCAGCAGCGTAGCCCCCCAGGGGGCAACTAATGAAAAACTGTTTTTT; cdr3_aa: CASSVAPQGATNEKLFF
j_call: TRBJ1-1; d_call: TRBD1; clone_size: NA; v_call: TRBV7-6; cdr3_length: 14; cdr3_nt: TGTGCCAGCAGGGACAGGGGGATGAACACTGAAGCTTTCTTT; cdr3_aa: CASRDRGMNTEAFF
j_call: TRBJ1-2; d_call: NA; clone_size: NA; v_call: TRBV11-2; cdr3_length: 13; cdr3_nt: TGTGCCAGCAGCTCCAGGGTAAACTATGGCTACACCTTC; cdr3_aa: CASSSRVNYGYTF
j_call: TRBJ2-5; d_call: TRBD1; clone_size: few; v_call: TRBV9; cdr3_length: 15; cdr3_nt: TGTGCCAGCAGCGTCCAGGGACAGGGGCAAGAGACCCAGTACTTC; cdr3_aa: CASSVQGQGQETQYF
j_call: TRBJ1-1; d_call: NA; clone_size: NA; v_call: TRBV2; cdr3_length: 13; cdr3_nt: TGTGCCAGTTCAGCCGACATGAACACTGAAGCTTTCTTT; cdr3_aa: CASSADMNTEAFF
j_call: TRBJ1-1; d_call: TRBD1; clone_size: NA; v_call: TRBV4-3; cdr3_length: 18; cdr3_nt: TGCGCCAGCAGCCAATATGCCGGCAGGGGGTCGTTGGACACTGAAGCTTTCTTT; cdr3_aa: CASSQYAGRGSLDTEAFF